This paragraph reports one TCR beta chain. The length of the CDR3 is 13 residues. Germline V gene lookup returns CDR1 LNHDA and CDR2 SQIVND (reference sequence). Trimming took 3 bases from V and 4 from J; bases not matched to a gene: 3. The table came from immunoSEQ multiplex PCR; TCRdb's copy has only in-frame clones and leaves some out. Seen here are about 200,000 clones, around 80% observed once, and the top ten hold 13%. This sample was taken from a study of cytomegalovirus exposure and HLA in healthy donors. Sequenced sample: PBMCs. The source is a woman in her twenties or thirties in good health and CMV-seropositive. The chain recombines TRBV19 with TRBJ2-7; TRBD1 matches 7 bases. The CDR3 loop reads CASSMDRLYEQYF. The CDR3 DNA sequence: TGTGCCAGTAGTATGGACAGGTTATACGAGCAGTACTTC.